One sample yielded the 8 T cell receptor beta chains listed below, sequenced in a study of blood T cells in healthy people across ages. The authors ran a second PCR of about 6 to 11 cycles using a sample-barcoded 5' primer and a J-beta primer mix. TCRdb re-called the 5' RACE reads through MiXCR, storing one row per CDR3 protein. The table shows some 760,000 distinct CDR3 sequences, with 20% to 25% occurring only once. This sample also belongs to another study, concerning T cells of mothers and their children.

The sample consisted of blood. The receptors shown here come from a boy aged 10-17 years in good health.

This chain links TRBV6-1 with TRBJ1-5; D unresolved. Looked up from germline, CDR1 is MNHNS and CDR2 is SASEGT. The V end was cut by 0 bases, the J end by 0 bases, with 3 bases between. The CDR3 runs 14 residues. This CDR3 reads CASSEANSNQPQHF. CDR3 DNA sequence: TGTGCCAGCAGTGAAGCGAATAGCAATCAGCCCCAGCATTTT.

This clonotype showed up just a few times. CDR3 sequence: CASSFGVSGQETQYF. The CDR3 coding sequence is TGTGCCAGCAGTTTTGGTGTGAGCGGGCAAGAGACCCAGTACTTC. V is TRBV12-3 or TRBV12-4 and J is TRBJ2-5, with D possibly being TRBD2 (6 bases). The CDR3 is 15 amino acids. Trimming removed 3 bases at V and 2 bases at J, with 13 bases between.

DNA for the CDR3: TGCAGCGTTCTAGGACTAGCGGGAAGGAATGAGCAGTTCTTC. Translated, it gives CSVLGLAGRNEQFF. The J gene is TRBJ2-1, the V gene TRBV29-1; 12 positions agree with TRBD2. Germline lookup yields CDR1 SQVTM and CDR2 ANQGSEA. The trim removed 5 bases at V and 7 bases at J, leaving 6 bases unmatched. CDR3 length equals 14 residues.

Comment on this clonotype: The junction departs from the called germline gene at one end, perhaps through a read error. The chain couples TRBV28 to TRBJ2-3; D possibly corresponds to TRBD2 (6 bases). This CDR3 has 15 residues. Germline CDR1 reads MDHEN; CDR2 reads SYDVKM. The CDR3 region is CASSLLAGSTGTQYF. DNA for the CDR3: TGTGCCAGCAGTTTACTGGCGGGGAGCACAGGTACGCAGTATTTT.

In the case of this clonotype: One junction end disagrees with the germline gene, perhaps due to a read error. V usage is TRBV12-3 or TRBV12-4 and J usage is TRBJ2-5, with 16 bases that match TRBD2. This CDR3 spans 15 amino acids. The CDR3, as DNA: TGTGCCAGCAGTTCGACCGGGACTAGCGGGAGGGCCCTGTTCTTC. This codes for CASSSTGTSGRALFF.

The rearrangement links TRBV2 to TRBJ2-5; 9 positions match TRBD2. The J call may be mistaken, given a closer DNA end match to TRBJ2-1. Germline V gene sequence: CDR1 SNHLY, CDR2 FYNNEI. The CDR3 length is 17 residues. CDR3 nucleotides: TGTGCCAGCAGTGAGGGGGTGGCTAGCGGGACGTTGGGTGAGCAGTTCTTC. It is translated as CASSEGVASGTLGEQFF.

This clonotype was detected a few times. The chain has TRBV7-2 and TRBJ2-5; D is unresolved. This CDR3 spans 15 amino acids. Germline assignment: CDR1 SGHTA and CDR2 FQGNSA. V lost 5 bases and J 2 bases, leaving 15 bases between the germline ends. The CDR3 DNA reads TGTGCCAGCAGCCCGAGGAGAGCTGGGCAAGAGACCCAGTACTTC. Amino acid sequence: CASSPRRAGQETQYF. The full variable domain, its missing parts supplied by reference TRBV7-2 and TRBJ2-5, is GAGVSQSPSNKVTEKGKDVELRCDPISGHTALYWYRQSLGQGLEFLIYFQGNSAPDKSGLPSDRFSAERTGGSVSTLTIQRTQQEDSAVYLCASSPRRAGQETQYFGPGTRLLVL.

This clonotype was counted only a few times. The V call is TRBV29-1, the J call TRBJ2-3, with 12 bases matching TRBD2. V lost 6 bases and J lost 2; bases outside the gene matches: 9. CDR1 SQVTM and CDR2 ANQGSEA come from the germline V gene. The CDR3 has 16 residues. The CDR3 coding sequence is TGCAGCGTATTTATGGGACTAGCGGGCTTCACAGATACGCAGTATTTT. It yields the protein CSVFMGLAGFTDTQYF.